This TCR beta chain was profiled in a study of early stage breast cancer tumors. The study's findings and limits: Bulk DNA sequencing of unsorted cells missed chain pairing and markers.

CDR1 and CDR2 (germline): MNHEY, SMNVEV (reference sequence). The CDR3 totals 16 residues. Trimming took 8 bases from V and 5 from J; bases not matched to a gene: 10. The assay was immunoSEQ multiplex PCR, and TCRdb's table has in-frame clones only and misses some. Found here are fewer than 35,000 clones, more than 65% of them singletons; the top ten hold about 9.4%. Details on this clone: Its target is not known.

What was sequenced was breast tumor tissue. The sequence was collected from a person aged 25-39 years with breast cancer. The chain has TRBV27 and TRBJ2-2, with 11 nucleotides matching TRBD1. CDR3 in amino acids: CASRRTGGAGTGELFF. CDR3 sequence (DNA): TGTGCCAGCCGGAGGACAGGGGGCGCGGGTACCGGGGAGCTGTTTTTT.